This record concerns one T cell receptor beta chain sequence. CDR3 length: 12 amino acids. In germline, CDR1 is SGHTA, CDR2 FQGNSA. Trimming left V 11 bases short and J 0 bases short, with 7 bases between. These data belong to a study of cytomegalovirus exposure and HLA in healthy donors. 13 Jbeta primers and 60 Vbeta primers were used for the PCR. The data were produced by immunoSEQ multiplex PCR, yet TCRdb's version contains in-frame clones alone and is incomplete. Altogether 200,000 or so clones are present, about 81% being singletons, with the ten largest covering roughly 0.8%. The rearrangement joins TRBV7-2 to TRBJ2-2; D is unresolved. The sequenced material came from PBMCs. This sequence originates from a woman between 18 and 29 years old in good health and CMV-seronegative. The CDR3 protein is CAQQSNTGELFF. The CDR3 nucleotides read TGTGCCCAACAATCGAACACCGGGGAGCTGTTTTTT.